One sample yielded the 24 T cell receptor beta chains listed below, sequenced in a study of glioma-infiltrating T cells. TCR alpha and beta CDR3 regions were amplified from RNA using iRepertoire nested multiplex PCR. TCRdb analysed the multiplex PCR reads with MiXCR anew, one entry per CDR3 protein. Of around 190,000 distinct CDR3 sequences detected, roughly 32% appear once; the ten largest clones hold around 21%. Sequencing used glioma tissue, nonneoplastic brain tissue, or PBMCs (not recorded which). These receptors originate from a human donor with low-grade glioma or glioblastoma, undergoing nonglioma brain surgery, or in good health (not recorded which).

The V and J genes are TRBV18 and TRBJ2-5; 8 nucleotides match TRBD2. With V trimmed by 2 bases and J by 5 bases, 7 bases remained unmatched. The CDR3 has 15 residues. CDR1 and CDR2 (germline): KGHSH, LQKENI. The CDR3 DNA is TGTGCCAGCTCACCAGCAGCGGGAGCGAGGGAGACCCAGTACTTC. As protein: CASSPAAGARETQYF.

This clonotype was counted at least ten times. The V and J genes are TRBV4-1 and TRBJ2-1, with 16 bases that match TRBD2. V was clipped by 4 bases and J by 8 bases; unmatched bases: 14. The CDR3 is 19 residues long. Looked up from germline, CDR1 is MGHRA and CDR2 is YSYEKL. The CDR3 sequence is CASSPLGLAGGSSGDEQFF. Here the CDR3 DNA reads TGCGCCAGCAGCCCTTTGGGACTAGCGGGAGGGTCATCGGGGGATGAGCAGTTCTTC.

This clonotype has ten or more counts. The CDR3 bases are TGTGCCAGCAGCGACAGGGTACGGGGAGAGCAGTACTTC. It is translated as CASSDRVRGEQYF. This sequence joins TRBV3-1 and TRBJ2-7, with 7 bases aligning to TRBD1. V trimming: 5 bases; J trimming: 7 bases; junction bases outside the gene matches: 8. This CDR3 spans 13 amino acids. In germline, CDR1 is LGHDT, CDR2 YNNKEL (reference sequence).

This clonotype was seen once. The V gene is TRBV27, the J gene TRBJ2-7, with TRBD2 matching over 8 bases. Germline values: CDR1 MNHEY, CDR2 SMNVEV (reference sequence). CDR3 length: 15 amino acids. The V gene end was trimmed by 6 bases and the J gene end by 7 bases; junction bases not matched to a gene: 14. CDR3 bases: TGTGCCAGCAGACTCGGACTAGCTGGCCTCCATGAGCAGTACTTC. Translated, it gives CASRLGLAGLHEQYF.

Regarding this clonotype: One end of the junction does not line up with germline, which may come from a read error. This chain's CDR3 is CASSSGTGPLRVRF. CDR3 bases: TGTGCCAGCAGTTCCGGGACAGGGCCTCTCCGTGTGAGGTTC. V is TRBV6-1 and J is TRBJ2-7, with 9 bases that match TRBD1. Germline CDR1 reads MNHNS; CDR2 reads SASEGT. The CDR3 has 14 amino acids.

The CDR3: CASSQVSSGASTDTQYF. The CDR3 nucleotides read TGCGCCAGCAGCCAAGTATCCAGCGGGGCTAGCACAGATACGCAGTATTTT. This chain joins TRBV4-1 and TRBJ2-3; TRBD2 agrees at 7 bases. V trimming: 1 base; J trimming: 0 bases; junction bases outside the gene matches: 7. CDR3 size: 17 residues. Per the germline V gene, CDR1 is MGHRA and CDR2 is YSYEKL.

The chain recombines TRBV14 with TRBJ2-5; D is ambiguous. The CDR3 is made up of 14 amino acids. Germline loops: CDR1 SGHDN, CDR2 FVKESK. Deletions cut 0 bases from V and 5 bases from J, with 10 bases between. CDR3 nucleotide sequence: TGTGCCAGCAGCCAAGAACCGGTTGCGGAGACCCAGTACTTC. Amino acids: CASSQEPVAETQYF.

The chain recombines TRBV7-9 with TRBJ2-7; TRBD2 matches 7 bases. V shed 5 bases and J 3 bases; nucleotides not matched to a gene: 10. Germline V gives CDR1 SEHNR, CDR2 FQNEAQ (reference sequence). This CDR3 spans 15 amino acids. DNA for the CDR3: TGTGCCAGCAGCCACCGCGGGGGTCAGGGCTACGAGCAGTACTTC. Amino acid sequence: CASSHRGGQGYEQYF.

Remarks on this clonotype: One end of the junction is discordant with germline, which a read error may explain. This chain connects TRBV28 to TRBJ2-5, with D unclear. CDR1 MDHEN and CDR2 SYDVKM come from the germline V gene. This CDR3 spans 14 amino acids. DNA of the CDR3: TGTTCCCTCATTTCCCGCCTCCTCCAAGAGCCCCAGTCCTTC. This gives the protein CSLISRLLQEPQSF.

In this sample, this clonotype turned up once. This may be a read error: a much more frequent sequence differs by one nucleotide. This sequence joins TRBV27 and TRBJ2-3; TRBD2 agrees at 11 bases. This CDR3 has 18 residues. The V gene's germline CDR1 is MNHEY and CDR2 SMNVEV (reference sequence). CDR3 nucleotide sequence: TGTTCCAGCAGTTTTCTCAACAGACTAGCGGGAAGCACAGATACGCAGTATTTT. Translating it yields CSSSFLNRLAGSTDTQYF.

This clonotype was detected many times. The V gene is TRBV24-1, the J gene TRBJ2-7; a weak D match, TRBD1 (6 bases). Deletions cut 6 bases from V and 4 bases from J, with 9 bases between. CDR3 length: 12 amino acids. Germline CDR1 reads KGHDR; CDR2 reads SFDVKD. CDR3 loop: CATSTGHYEQYF. The CDR3 DNA reads as TGTGCCACCAGTACGGGACATTACGAGCAGTACTTC.

This clonotype was recorded a few times. The rearrangement links TRBV7-9 to TRBJ2-3; TRBD1 aligns across 9 bases. V was clipped by 5 bases and J by 2 bases; unmatched bases: 11. This CDR3 has 17 residues. From germline, CDR1 is SEHNR and CDR2 FQNEAQ (reference sequence). The CDR3 spells CASSPRGQGSSTDTQYF. The CDR3, as DNA: TGTGCCAGCAGCCCGCGGGGACAGGGATCTTCCACAGATACGCAGTATTTT.

The chain combines TRBV18 with TRBJ2-1; 10 bases fit TRBD1. Germline CDR1 is KGHSH and CDR2 is LQKENI. The V gene end was trimmed by 3 bases and the J gene end by 10 bases; junction bases not matched to a gene: 12. The CDR3 is made up of 16 amino acids. DNA for the CDR3: TGTGCCAGCTCACCGAACCCCGGGACAGGGGCCGGCGAGCAGTTCTTC. Encoded protein: CASSPNPGTGAGEQFF.

The sample holds many counts of this clonotype. This sequence joins TRBV20-1 and TRBJ2-4; perhaps TRBD2 as D (5 bases). The ends were cut back, 4 bases at V and 9 bases at J, with 10 bases in the middle. Germline V gene lookup returns CDR1 DFQATT and CDR2 SNEGSKA (reference sequence). This CDR3 is built from 11 residues. The CDR3 nucleotides read TGCAGTGCTATAGACCGGGGCATTCAGTACTTC. Translation: CSAIDRGIQYF.

This clonotype was seen at least ten times. This chain uses TRBV7-2 with TRBJ2-1, with D possibly TRBD2 on 6 matching bases. In germline, CDR1 is SGHTA, CDR2 FQGNSA. The CDR3 extends over 15 amino acids. Trimming took off 5 bases at V and 5 bases at J, with 16 bases between the two ends. Here the CDR3 DNA reads TGTGCCAGCAGCCTTCCGCGGCGGGGTCACAATGAGCAGTTCTTC. Protein product: CASSLPRRGHNEQFF.

This clonotype has ten or more counts. In nucleotides, the CDR3 is TGTGCCAGCAGTTTAACTAGCGGGAACACCGGGGAGCTGTTTTTT. Encoded protein: CASSLTSGNTGELFF. The chain recombines TRBV28 with TRBJ2-2; 8 bases fit TRBD2. CDR1 and CDR2 (germline): MDHEN, SYDVKM. The trim removed 2 bases at V and 1 base at J, leaving 0 bases unmatched. The CDR3 contains 15 residues.

This chain connects TRBV20-1 to TRBJ2-5; weak D call: TRBD2 (6 bases). Between the trimmed V and J ends, which lost 3 bases and 11 bases, there was a span of 22 bases. CDR3 length: 14 amino acids. Germline V gene data show CDR1 as DFQATT and CDR2 as SNEGSKA (reference sequence). CDR3 DNA sequence: TGCAGTGCTAGTGGGACTTTCGTAAACAATGAGCAGTACTTC. It codes for CSASGTFVNNEQYF.

Details on this clonotype: The junction does not match germline at one end; this may be a read error. The chain couples TRBV6-2 or TRBV6-3 to TRBJ2-3; 8 bases line up with TRBD2. This CDR3 contains 16 residues. The germline V gene has CDR1 MNHEY and CDR2 SVGEGT. The CDR3 is CASCYSTSVRRDTQYF. The CDR3 region has the DNA TGTGCCAGCTGTTACTCGACTAGCGTGCGAAGGGATACGCAGTATTTT.

At least ten counts were recorded for this clonotype. The V gene is TRBV11-1, the J gene TRBJ2-7, with D perhaps TRBD2 (5 bases). V lost 5 bases, J lost 4 bases, and 12 bases lay in between. This CDR3 is 13 amino acids long. Germline CDR1 reads SGHAT; CDR2 reads FQDESV (reference sequence). The CDR3 sequence is CASSHQTGYEQYF. Written as DNA, the CDR3 is TGTGCCAGCAGCCACCAAACGGGGTACGAGCAGTACTTC.

With respect to this clonotype: A much larger clone lies a single base off, so this may be a read error. V is TRBV7-9 and J is TRBJ1-4, with D possibly TRBD1 on 5 matching bases. The germline gives CDR1 SEHNR, CDR2 FQNEAQ (reference sequence). The CDR3 has 13 amino acids. CDR3 protein: CASTLTGTPKPFF. In DNA, the CDR3 is TGTGCCAGCACCCTCACCGGGACCCCTAAACCGTTTTTT.

This clonotype was counted ten times or more. This chain links TRBV20-1 with TRBJ1-2; D possibly corresponds to TRBD1 (5 bases). This CDR3 is 12 amino acids long. Trimming removed 2 bases from V and 8 bases from J, with 12 bases in between. The germline V gene encodes CDR1 DFQATT and CDR2 SNEGSKA (reference sequence). The CDR3 sequence is CSARQGRVGYTF. The CDR3 region has the DNA TGCAGTGCTAGACAGGGAAGGGTAGGCTACACCTTC.

This clonotype was detected many times. The V gene is TRBV4-1, the J gene TRBJ2-3, with D possibly TRBD2 on 6 matching bases. Trimming stripped 1 base from V and 5 bases from J, with 22 bases between. Germline values: CDR1 MGHRA, CDR2 YSYEKL. The CDR3 loop spans 18 amino acids. CDR3 region: CASSQGRAGRARRDTQYF. The CDR3 nucleotides read TGCGCCAGCAGCCAAGGTAGAGCGGGCCGGGCCAGGAGAGATACGCAGTATTTT.

This clonotype showed up many times. V gene TRBV20-1 combines with J gene TRBJ2-3; 9 nucleotides match TRBD2. The CDR3 has 12 residues. Germline loops: CDR1 DFQATT, CDR2 SNEGSKA (reference sequence). V shed 5 bases, J shed 3 bases, and the junction held 0 bases outside the gene matches. The CDR3 DNA follows: TGCAGTGCTGCGGGAGGGACAGATACGCAGTATTTT. Its translation: CSAAGGTDTQYF.

Ten or more counts support this clonotype. This chain connects TRBV27 to TRBJ2-3, with unresolved D. V dropped 5 bases and J dropped 1 base, with 4 bases sitting between them. The CDR3 sequence is 12 residues long. Germline V gene lookup returns CDR1 MNHEY and CDR2 SMNVEV (reference sequence). The CDR3 DNA sequence: TGTGCCAGCAGTGAGGGCACAGATACGCAGTATTTT. Amino acid sequence: CASSEGTDTQYF.